The following is a T cell receptor beta chain sequence with its context. Its cognate antigen has yet to be identified. Nothing much larger sits one base from this clone, and base qualities are not available. This entry comes from a study of vaccination effects on CD4 cells after COVID-19 (dated by TCRdb to the early 2020s). With regard to the full study: In the ViraFEST assay, PBMC were stimulated with viral peptide pools, and TCR sequencing was then used to find antigen-specific CD4+ T cell clonotypes based on their expansion. Some 2 million PBMC per well were cultured in IMDM with roughly 5% human AB serum, 7.5 to 10 IU/ml IL-2 and gentamicin, plus 10 ug/ml peptides. SARS-CoV-2 spike-specific CD4+ TCR repertoires from before and after mRNA vaccination were compared in COVID-19 convalescent patients and in infection-naive vaccine recipients. Participants received two doses of either the BNT162b2 or the mRNA-1273 mRNA SARS-CoV-2 vaccine. Cultures from other donors in the study were sequenced with the Oncomine TCR Beta short-read assay on an Illumina iSeq 100. A total of 10 COVID-19 convalescent patients and a handful of SARS-CoV-2-naive healthy vaccine recipients were included in the full study. Study-wide findings and limitations: In healthy vaccine recipients, vaccine-induced clones were almost all SARS-CoV-2 mono-reactive, with only 1 of 255 being cross-reactive with common cold coronaviruses. Limitations of the study were the small number of convalescent patients and the absence of early post-infection timepoints. Clones induced by infection and clones induced by vaccination both contracted markedly at late timepoints after vaccination, which fits with T cell responses waning over time.

V drops 0 bases and J drops 5 bases, leaving 7 bases in between. CDR1 is given as MGHRA and CDR2 as YSYEKL, both from the germline V gene. Counted from cysteine to phenylalanine, this CDR3 has 13 amino acids. This entry keeps only the CDR3 DNA: 39 bases, framed from base 1. After less than 13 days of culture, CD4+ T cells were isolated with the EasySep CD4+ T cell isolation kit. None of the healthy vaccine recipients had a prior SARS-CoV-2 infection, which was confirmed by nucleocapsid antibody tests that came back negative both before and after vaccination. Half of the culture medium was replaced with fresh IL-2-containing medium on days 3 and 7. Unless otherwise noted, each peptide stimulation condition was cultured in triplicate wells. Using Ficoll-Paque Plus gradient centrifugation, PBMC were separated from whole blood and then either used fresh or cryopreserved at -140C. Genomic DNA was extracted from cultured CD4+ T cells with the QIAamp micro DNA kit.

Library preparation was by the immunoSEQ multiplex PCR assay. DNA from the CD4+ T cells that had been cultured and isolated underwent TCR beta CDR3 sequencing. For the original study's pipeline: Non-productive TCR sequences were removed, reads were trimmed to the CDR3 region, and CDR3s of at least 7 amino acids were retained. The MANAFEST web app was used to identify antigen-specific clonotypes by comparing expansion in peptide wells with expansion in reference cultures. For clones to be considered positive, expansion at FDR<0.05 versus reference and all other wells, an odds ratio above 5, and a frequency above 0.1% in two replicate wells were required. A clonotype was called cross-reactive if it was significantly expanded both in SARS-CoV-2 spike wells and in at least one common cold coronavirus spike condition. Levenshtein distance calculated with the stringdist R package was used to assess CDR3 similarity, and unrooted trees were constructed with ape in R 3.6.1. Entries here come from immuneACCESS through TCRdb and include only in-frame sequences with V and J called. Some clones fail to appear in such tables; in the studies checked, an unresolved V gene covers under half of the shortfall, and the cause of the remainder is unknown. That table supplies the V and J calls and clone size; D and trimming were determined from the DNA. The sample has around 60,000 clones on record, roughly 80% of them singletons. The top ten clonotypes cover around 3.3% of the sample.

The input for sequencing was CD4+ T cells from PBMCs cultured without peptide, taken before COVID-19 vaccination. The sequence came from a human donor who received a COVID-19 vaccine. The rearranged chain carries TRBV4-1 and TRBJ2-5, with TRBD2 tentatively as D gene (6 bases match). CDR3 region: CASSQDGGETQYF. DNA sequence: TGCGCCAGCAGCCAAGATGGGGGGGAGACCCAGTACTTC.